Following are 23 T cell receptor beta chains from one sample sequenced in a study of tumor-infiltrating lymphocytes in primary liver carcinoma. It was unsorted whole blood that yielded blood RNA, and germline DNA was also extracted. Total RNA (around 500 ng) served as template for TCR beta cDNA synthesis primed by a constant-region primer. Sequencing libraries for TCR beta derived from three nested multiplex PCR rounds that used slightly modified ARM-PCR. Investigators reported that the first two PCR rounds, at 10 cycles each, used TRBV1-TRBV30 forward primers with a C-beta reverse primer. MiXCR, applied by TCRdb to the multiplex PCR reads, yields one record per CDR3 protein. The sample consists of about 320,000 distinct CDR3 sequences, 50% to 60% of them appearing once. Specimen: peripheral blood. These receptors came from a woman aged 30 to 39 with primary liver carcinoma and hepatitis B virus infection.

The chain is built from TRBV7-8 and TRBJ2-5; D assignment may be TRBD1 or TRBD2 (5 bases each). Looked up from germline, CDR1 is SGHVS and CDR2 is FQNEAQ. The CDR3 is 14 residues long. Trimming pared 5 bases from V and 3 bases from J, leaving 13 bases between. Written as DNA, the CDR3 is TGTGCCAGCAGCCCCGGGACCTCTAAAGAGACCCAGTACTTC. Amino acid sequence: CASSPGTSKETQYF.

V and J are TRBV30 and TRBJ2-6; D not resolved. The CDR3 is made up of 16 amino acids. Germline V lookup: CDR1 GTSNPN, CDR2 SVGIG (reference sequence). Trimming pared 1 base from V and 0 bases from J, leaving 10 bases between. CDR3: CAWSAKNYSGANVLTF. In DNA, the CDR3 is TGTGCCTGGAGTGCCAAGAACTACTCTGGGGCCAACGTCCTGACTTTC.

To note about this clonotype: Just one base apart from a much larger clone, this may be a read error. This sequence joins TRBV6-1 and TRBJ1-1; possible D gene TRBD1, 5 bases. This CDR3 is 12 amino acids long. The germline gives CDR1 MNHNS, CDR2 SASEGT. The CDR3 reads CVSSQGYTEAFF. CDR3 nucleotides: TGTGTCAGCAGCCAGGGTTACACTGAAGCTTTCTTT.

Remarks on this clonotype: The conserved final phenylalanine or tryptophan is absent from the CDR3, which likely points to a read error. No DNA is shown, since the ends of the CDR3 on it are uncertain; the CDR3 is the one TCRdb lists. The chain joins TRBV11-2 to TRBJ2-1. From germline, CDR1 is SGHAT and CDR2 FQNNGV. The CDR3 comprises 15 residues, both ends counted. CDR3 amino acids: CASSSTDTSYNEEFL.

This clonotype was found a few times. CDR3: CASRKTPGQGYEQYF. DNA for the CDR3: TGTGCCAGCAGAAAGACGCCGGGACAGGGGTACGAGCAGTACTTC. The chain has TRBV6-5 and TRBJ2-7, with 10 bases lining up with TRBD1. The CDR3 spans 15 residues. V trimming: 6 bases; J trimming: 4 bases; junction bases outside the gene matches: 9. Germline V lookup: CDR1 MNHEY, CDR2 SVGAGI.

This clonotype was observed a few times. Relative to the germline gene, one junction end is altered; a read error may explain this. V usage is TRBV4-1 and J usage is TRBJ2-5; maybe TRBD1 (5 bases). The V gene's germline CDR1 is MGHRA and CDR2 YSYEKL. CDR3 length: 16 residues. The CDR3, as DNA: TGCGCCGGCAGCCAAGTAGCAACAGGCAGACAAGAGACCCAGTACTTC. This codes for CAGSQVATGRQETQYF.

This chain links TRBV12-3 or TRBV12-4 with TRBJ2-1; D gene unclear. The CDR3 spans 15 residues. Deletions cut 7 bases from V and 5 bases from J, with 18 bases between. CDR3 sequence (DNA): TGTGCCAGCATTATGGGTGGGCGGCCAAACAATGAGCAGTTCTTC. Translated: CASIMGGRPNNEQFF.

This sequence joins TRBV13 and TRBJ2-7; 9 bases map to TRBD1. Germline CDR1 and CDR2: PRHDT and FYEKMQ (reference sequence). V dropped 5 bases and J dropped 4; count of bases not matched to a gene: 6. CDR3 length: 14 amino acids. The CDR3 here is CASSQWDRAYEQYF. CDR3 sequence (DNA): TGTGCCAGCAGCCAATGGGACAGGGCTTACGAGCAGTACTTC.

A remark on this clonotype: At one boundary the junction diverges from the germline segment, which might be a read error. The V and J genes are TRBV11-2 and TRBJ1-2; D possibly corresponds to TRBD1 (5 bases). CDR1 SGHAT and CDR2 FQNNGV come from the germline V gene. The CDR3 loop spans 15 amino acids. CDR3 sequence: CASTLDGMAGRGYAF. In DNA form, the CDR3 reads TGTGCCAGCACCTTAGATGGGATGGCAGGGAGAGGCTATGCCTTC.

Comment on this clonotype: Just one base apart from a much larger clone, this may be a read error. The chain combines TRBV4-3 with TRBJ1-5; D is possibly TRBD1 (5 bases). There are 13 residues in the CDR3. Looked up from germline, CDR1 is LGHNA and CDR2 is YSLEER. Here the CDR3 DNA reads TGTGCCAGCAGCCAAGACAGCCGGCAGCCCCAGCATTTT. Its translation is CASSQDSRQPQHF.

The sample holds a few counts of this clonotype. One end of the junction does not line up with germline, which may come from a read error. The chain is built from TRBV5-5 and TRBJ2-7; tentative D call: TRBD2 (6 bases). Per germline, CDR1 SGHKS and CDR2 YYEKEE (reference sequence). This CDR3 is 16 amino acids long. CDR3 sequence (DNA): TGTGCCAGCAGTTTGGTCGACCGGACTACCATTTACGAGCAGTACTTC. Its translation: CASSLVDRTTIYEQYF.

Note on this clonotype: A read error may be the cause here, since a much bigger clone is one base away. In nucleotides, the CDR3 is TGCGCCAACAGCCAAGTACGGGGACTAGTAACGAAGAATGAGCAGTTCTTC. This translates into CANSQVRGLVTKNEQFF. The rearrangement joins TRBV4-3 to TRBJ2-1, with 8 bases lining up with TRBD2. Germline CDR1 reads LGHNA; CDR2 reads YSLEER. There are 17 residues in the CDR3.

This clonotype was observed a few times. The V call is TRBV7-8, the J call TRBJ2-3, with D possibly matching TRBD1 (6 bases). Germline CDR1 and CDR2: SGHVS and FQNEAQ. CDR3 size: 16 residues. V dropped 0 bases and J dropped 3 bases, with 13 bases sitting between them. CDR3 in amino acids: CASSLAQGVPTDTQYF. DNA of the CDR3: TGTGCCAGCAGCTTAGCACAGGGTGTCCCGACAGATACGCAGTATTTT.

In DNA form, the CDR3 reads TGCGCCAGCAGCGTTAGACTAGAAAATGAGCAGTTCTTC. Translated: CASSVRLENEQFF. The rearrangement joins TRBV5-1 to TRBJ2-1; D may be TRBD2 (6 bases). V lost 4 bases and J 7 bases, leaving 12 bases between the germline ends. The CDR3 is 13 residues long. Germline loops: CDR1 SGHRS, CDR2 YFSETQ.

The chain recombines TRBV11-2 with TRBJ1-1; possibly TRBD1 for D (5 bases). This CDR3 contains 15 residues. V gave up 0 bases and J gave up 8 bases, with 16 bases separating them. Germline CDR1 is SGHAT and CDR2 is FQNNGV. The CDR3 DNA reads as TGTGCCAGCAGCTTAGATCGGGGCCCGCCTGGCGAAGCTTTCTTT. Residues: CASSLDRGPPGEAFF.

This clonotype appeared a few times. This may be a read error, as it is one base from a much larger clone. The CDR3 end shows no conserved phenylalanine or tryptophan, and so a read error is likely. This chain joins TRBV11-2 and TRBJ2-1, with 10 bases aligning to TRBD2. The ends lost 2 bases at V and 9 bases at J; junction bases unmatched: 7. The CDR3 is made up of 15 amino acids. Germline V gene lookup returns CDR1 SGHAT and CDR2 FQNNGV. CDR3 sequence: CASSLSPGTSAEQFS. In nucleotides, the CDR3 is TGTGCCAGCAGCTTAAGCCCAGGGACTAGCGCTGAGCAGTTCTCC.

Comments on this clonotype: A single base separates this from a much larger clone, so it may be a read error. This sequence joins TRBV6-2 or TRBV6-3 and TRBJ2-3; tentative D call: TRBD2 (7 bases). From germline, CDR1 is MNHEY and CDR2 SVGEGT. This CDR3 contains 15 residues. The CDR3 DNA sequence: TGTGCCAGCACCTGGGACGCCGCGGGGGCAGATGCGCAGTATTTT. Translating gives CASTWDAAGADAQYF.

Ten or more counts support this clonotype. The genes are TRBV4-1 and TRBJ2-1, with 8 bases that match TRBD2. The V gene's germline CDR1 is MGHRA and CDR2 YSYEKL. The length of the CDR3 is 16 residues. V trimming: 1 base; J trimming: 7 bases; junction bases outside the gene matches: 9. Here the CDR3 DNA reads TGCGCCAGCAGCCAAGCCGGGACTAGGGATTGGAATGAGCAGTTCTTC. Translating gives CASSQAGTRDWNEQFF.

This clonotype was seen ten or more times. V and J are TRBV11-2 and TRBJ2-2, with 9 bases matching TRBD2. The CDR3 runs 16 residues. V gave up 4 bases and J gave up 1 base; unmatched junction bases: 4. Germline CDR1 reads SGHAT; CDR2 reads FQNNGV. Here the CDR3 DNA reads TGTGCCAGCAGCTCACGACTAGCGGTGAACACCGGGGAGCTGTTTTTT. It is translated as CASSSRLAVNTGELFF. The full variable domain, completed using reference TRBV11-2 and TRBJ2-2, is EAGVAQSPRYKIIEKRQSVAFWCNPISGHATLYWYQQILGQGPKLLIQFQNNGVVDDSQLPKDRFSAERLKGVDSTLKIQPAKLEDSAVYLCASSSRLAVNTGELFFGEGSRLTVL.

This clonotype was seen just once. It is likely a read error, because the conserved phenylalanine at the end of the CDR3 is missing. The chain carries TRBV5-4 and TRBJ2-5; D is possibly TRBD1 (5 bases). The CDR3 loop spans 14 amino acids. V lost 5 bases to trimming and J lost 2 bases, with 13 bases between them. Germline CDR1 is SGHNT and CDR2 is YYREEE (reference sequence). The DNA of the CDR3 is TGTGCCAGCAGTTCCGACAGCGCTCAAGAGACCCAGTACCTC. Its translation is CASSSDSAQETQYL.

This clonotype was seen a single time. One end of the junction varies from germline; a read error may be responsible. The gene calls are TRBV11-2 and TRBJ2-7, with D perhaps TRBD1 (6 bases). Per germline, CDR1 SGHAT and CDR2 FQNNGV. CDR3 length equals 13 residues. The CDR3 here is CASSRTAVYEQYF. DNA for the CDR3: TGCGCCAGCAGTCGGACAGCGGTATACGAGCAGTACTTC.

Notes on this clonotype: An end of the junction does not agree with germline; a read error may underlie this. The genes are TRBV4-2 and TRBJ1-4; tentatively, D is TRBD1 (5 bases). Germline V CDR1 and CDR2: LGHNA, YNFKEQ. The CDR3 is 16 residues long. In nucleotides, the CDR3 is TGTGCCTGCAGCCCACGGGGGGGGACCCTTAATGAAAAACTGTTTTTT. Translated, it gives CACSPRGGTLNEKLFF.

This clonotype was counted a few times. This rearrangement joins TRBV6-5 to TRBJ1-6, with D unclear. V gave up 5 bases and J gave up 9 bases, with 8 bases separating them. This CDR3 is built from 12 residues. Germline V gene data show CDR1 as MNHEY and CDR2 as SVGAGI. CDR3 in amino acids: CASSDIGSPLHF. In nucleotides, the CDR3 is TGTGCCAGCAGTGATATCGGTTCACCCCTCCACTTT.